The sequence of this TCR beta chain was determined in a study of T-cell memory formation after mild COVID-19. Study results and limitations: Some clones that responded were present in memory (sampled pre-infection), which suggests cross-reactive memory joined. For contracting clones, CD4+ ones sat mainly in CM and EM, CD8+ in EMRA.

The J segment lost 7 bases and the V segment lost 1 base, leaving 1 base of the junction unmatched. CDR1 is LGHNA, CDR2 YSLEER, per germline. CDR3 length: 14 residues. One entry per CDR3 protein results from TCRdb running MiXCR on the 5' RACE reads. The sample lists over 70,000 distinct CDR3 sequences, about 16% occurring once. This clonotype was observed a few times. Its antigen is unidentified. The TCR sequence derives from a man aged 18 to 30 who had mild COVID-19 (a few samples of this study predate the infection). Cell type and time point are not known. The genes are TRBV4-3 and TRBJ1-4, with TRBD1 identical over 9 bases. Material: PBMCs or a T cell subset sorted from them (not recorded which). The CDR3 sequence is CASSQGDRAEKLFF. The CDR3 DNA sequence: TGCGCCAGCAGCCAAGGGGACAGGGCTGAAAAACTGTTTTTT.